This T cell receptor beta chain emerged from a study of Graves' ophthalmopathy and Graves' hyperthyroidism. This clonotype was seen at least ten times. RNA transcripts yielded amplified TCR beta CDR3 regions. Scientists carried out first-round RT-PCR using HTBI primers and then a second-round multiplex PCR. A single record per CDR3 protein comes from TCRdb applying MiXCR to the multiplex PCR reads. The table has 350,000 or so distinct CDR3 sequences, about 17% seen once. The germline V gene has CDR1 GTSNPN and CDR2 SVGIG (reference sequence). V lost 4 bases, J lost 4 bases, and 10 bases lay in between. The length of the CDR3 is 12 residues.

The source of this sequence is an adult man with Graves' ophthalmopathy. The sequenced material came from peripheral blood. This rearrangement joins TRBV30 to TRBJ1-1, with unresolved D. The CDR3 nucleotides are TGTGCCTGGATCCCTTTGGGCACTGAAGCTTTCTTT. This sequence encodes CAWIPLGTEAFF.